This T cell receptor beta chain was recovered during a study of OX40 agonist ivuxolimab in advanced cancers. Generated by immunoSEQ multiplex PCR, the TCRdb table keeps only in-frame clones and is missing some. Seen here are 60,000 to 100,000 clones, about 90% observed once, and the top ten hold roughly 9.6%. Baseline, cycle 4 day 1, and cycle 7 day 1 were the blood sampling points. V lost 6 bases to trimming and J lost 0 bases, with 9 bases between them. Looked up from germline, CDR1 is MNHNS and CDR2 is SASEGT. There are 14 residues in the CDR3. The material was CD4+ or CD8+ T cells sorted from blood, obtained in a trial of the OX40 agonist ivuxolimab. The chain links TRBV6-1 to TRBJ1-5; D is uncertain. The TCR originated in an adult with an advanced solid tumor such as melanoma, head and neck, liver or kidney cancer. CDR3 nucleotide sequence: TGTGCCAGCAGCGGGCCTTATAGCAATCAGCCCCAGCATTTT. Translating gives CASSGPYSNQPQHF.